This TCR beta chain was profiled in a study of T cells after yellow fever vaccination. Per the germline V gene, CDR1 is KGHSH and CDR2 is LQKENI. J was trimmed by 1 base and V by 3 bases; bases with no gene match: 4. The CDR3 length is 15 residues. Study-wide results and caveats: Abundant clonotypes from the bulk population could get into FACS-sorted repertoires as contaminants. Clonotypes shared by both compartments, CD4 and CD8, made up a small share.

There are many counts of this clonotype. Its antigen is still unknown. TCRdb itself ran the 5' RACE reads through MiXCR, one entry per CDR3 protein. The sample includes approximately 74,000 distinct CDR3 sequences, 5% to 6.5% of them seen just once. Sequencing was performed on CD4+ T cells sorted from PBMCs, taken around 15 days after the first yellow fever vaccination. The chain combines TRBV18 with TRBJ2-5; TRBD1 agrees at 8 bases. This clonotype originated in a man between 18 and 35 years old who received the YFV17D yellow fever vaccine. CDR3 loop: CASSPPGTGQETQYF. In DNA, the CDR3 is TGTGCCAGCTCACCGCCCGGGACAGGCCAAGAGACCCAGTACTTC. Full variable domain (outside the CDR3, taken from reference TRBV18 and TRBJ2-5): NAGVMQNPRHLVRRRGQEARLRCSPMKGHSHVYWYRQLPEEGLKFMVYLQKENIIDESGMPKERFSAEFPKEGPSILRIQQVVRGDSAAYFCASSPPGTGQETQYFGPGTRLLVL.